This paragraph covers one T cell receptor (beta chain) sequence. Antigen unknown. This sample is drawn from a study of vaccination and CD4 T cells after COVID-19. Study overall: Six male and four female convalescents took part, two of them Hispanic. Blood was drawn a median around 71 days post second dose, range 14 to 241.

Cultured CD4+ T-cell DNA underwent Oncomine TCR Beta short-read sequencing. Scientists extracted genomic DNA from CD4+ T cells grown in culture. TCRdb independently ran MiXCR on the PCR reads; one entry per CDR3 protein. The sample lists 9,500 to 14,000 distinct CDR3 sequences; about 30% were seen once. Trimming pared 3 bases from V and 2 bases from J, leaving 8 bases between. The CDR3 covers 14 residues. CDR1 is SNHLY and CDR2 is FYNNEI in the germline V gene. The treatment: approximately 10-day PBMC culture with coronavirus spike peptide pools or control peptides (ViraFEST assay). The unexposed donor gave CD4+ T cells before the COVID-19 pandemic (2011-2018). Negative selection separated CD4+ T cells from approximately ten-day cultures. Whenever cell numbers allowed, CD4+ T cells from unexposed donors were probed with SARS-CoV-2 S/N and four cold-coronavirus spikes.

This TCR was sampled from a human donor in good health. The chain uses TRBV2 and TRBJ1-3, with D hard to call. The sequenced sample was CD4+ T cells from blood, cultured in vitro. The CDR3 nucleotides are TGTGCCAGCAGTGATCCTACAGCTGGAAACACCATATATTTT. It specifies CASSDPTAGNTIYF.